Following are 25 T cell receptor beta chains from one sample sequenced in a study of cytomegalovirus exposure and HLA in healthy donors. PCR was performed using 60 Vbeta and 13 Jbeta primers. Some clones are missing from TCRdb's copy, which holds only in-frame ones; the method was immunoSEQ multiplex PCR. The repertoire consists of about 190,000 clones, with roughly three quarters occurring once and the leading ten covering about 1.5%. The sequencing input was PBMCs. These receptor sequences come from a woman between 18 and 29 years old in good health and CMV-seronegative.

This clone has only a few counts. This chain uses TRBV7-2 with TRBJ2-2, with TRBD2 matching over 8 bases. CDR3 length: 18 residues. Germline lookup yields CDR1 SGHTA and CDR2 FQGNSA. The J segment lost 6 bases and the V segment lost 5 bases, leaving 17 bases of the junction unmatched. The DNA for the CDR3 is TGTGCCAGCAGCAAACCCTTCGTGAGCGGGGGAAATGCCGGGGAGCTGTTTTTT. This sequence encodes CASSKPFVSGGNAGELFF.

The chain links TRBV6-6 to TRBJ1-2, with 8 nucleotides matching TRBD1. Germline V gene data show CDR1 as MNHNY and CDR2 as SVGAGI (reference sequence). The CDR3 spans 14 residues. V was clipped by 6 bases and J by 4 bases; unmatched bases: 7. CDR3 DNA: TGTGCCAGCAGCCAAGGACAGGGCAGCTATGGCTACACCTTC. Translating gives CASSQGQGSYGYTF.

This chain connects TRBV6-1 to TRBJ2-5; 9 bases are shared with TRBD2. The DNA end is a closer match to TRBJ2-7, so the J assignment may be wrong. Per the germline V gene, CDR1 is MNHNS and CDR2 is SASEGT. The CDR3 is 17 amino acids. The CDR3 loop is CASSDELASGTSYEQYF. In DNA form, the CDR3 reads TGTGCCAGCAGTGACGAGTTGGCTAGCGGGACATCCTACGAGCAGTACTTC.

This rearrangement joins TRBV6-5 to TRBJ2-2; D is perhaps TRBD1 (6 bases). The CDR3 consists of 15 residues. Germline V CDR1 and CDR2: MNHEY, SVGAGI. V lost 2 bases and J 2 bases, leaving 9 bases between the germline ends. The CDR3 bases are TGTGCCAGCAGTTACGGGACAACAAACACCGGGGAGCTGTTTTTT. Protein product: CASSYGTTNTGELFF.

The rearrangement uses TRBV5-4 and TRBJ2-5, with a possible D match to TRBD1 (6 bases). The germline gives CDR1 SGHNT, CDR2 YYREEE (reference sequence). Deletions cut 4 bases from V and 0 bases from J, with 16 bases between. The CDR3 has 16 amino acids. Written as DNA, the CDR3 is TGTGCCAGCAGCCCGGAAGGGGGATGGTACCAAGAGACCCAGTACTTC. It codes for CASSPEGGWYQETQYF.

This clone was picked up a small number of times. The gene calls are TRBV7-2 and TRBJ1-1; a weak D match, TRBD1 (6 bases). From germline, CDR1 is SGHTA and CDR2 FQGNSA. Trimming took off 3 bases at V and 11 bases at J, with 19 bases between the two ends. This CDR3 is built from 14 residues. The CDR3 sequence: CASSFTGTRTNAFF. The CDR3 coding sequence is TGTGCCAGCAGCTTCACCGGGACACGGACCAACGCTTTCTTT.

The chain links TRBV30 to TRBJ2-5; TRBD2 might be the D (6 bases). The V gene's germline CDR1 is GTSNPN and CDR2 SVGIG (reference sequence). There are 13 residues in the CDR3. V gave up 0 bases and J gave up 4 bases, with 9 bases separating them. CDR3 nucleotide sequence: TGTGCCTGGAGTGTACTAGCCGGAGAGACCCAGTACTTC. Protein sequence: CAWSVLAGETQYF.

The chain carries TRBV4-2 and TRBJ2-2, with 7 bases identical to TRBD2. The ends lost 3 bases at V and 5 bases at J; junction bases unmatched: 15. There are 18 residues in the CDR3. CDR1 and CDR2 from the germline V gene are LGHNA and YNFKEQ. This CDR3 reads CASSQEGLAATRTGELFF. Here the CDR3 DNA reads TGTGCCAGCAGCCAGGAAGGGCTAGCGGCCACCCGGACCGGGGAGCTGTTTTTT.

This clone was observed once. The chain recombines TRBV6-5 with TRBJ2-5, with 8 bases fitting TRBD1. The CDR3 has 15 amino acids. Per germline, CDR1 MNHEY and CDR2 SVGAGI. Trimming removed 4 bases from V and 4 bases from J; junction bases left unmatched: 8. CDR3 nucleotides: TGTGCCAGCAGTTCCCCTGGACAGGGATTAGAGACCCAGTACTTC. This sequence encodes CASSSPGQGLETQYF.

The gene calls are TRBV28 and TRBJ2-5; TRBD2 is a possible D gene (7 bases). There are 14 residues in the CDR3. The germline CDR1 and CDR2 sequences are MDHEN and SYDVKM. Deletions cut 3 bases from V and 4 bases from J, with 12 bases between. CDR3: CASSLTGGRETQYF. CDR3 sequence (DNA): TGTGCCAGCAGTTTGACAGGCGGGAGAGAGACCCAGTACTTC. The complete variable domain, with remaining parts taken from reference TRBV28 and TRBJ2-5, reads DVKVTQSSRYLVKRTGEKVFLECVQDMDHENMFWYRQDPGLGLRLIYFSYDVKMKEKGDIPEGYSVSREKKERFSLILESASTNQTSMYLCASSLTGGRETQYFGPGTRLLVL.

CDR3 coding DNA: TGCGCCAGCAGCTTGGCCTGGCAAACGCAGTATTTT. It codes for CASSLAWQTQYF. This chain joins TRBV5-1 and TRBJ2-3; D unresolved. V was shortened by 0 bases and J by 9 bases, with 8 bases between the two germline ends. Germline assignment: CDR1 SGHRS and CDR2 YFSETQ. CDR3 size: 12 residues.

The chain combines TRBV4-1 with TRBJ2-1, with D perhaps matching TRBD2 (5 bases). There are 12 residues in the CDR3. V lost 5 bases and J lost 12, with 14 bases in between. CDR1 and CDR2 from the germline V gene are MGHRA and YSYEKL. CDR3 DNA sequence: TGCGCCAGCAGCTACGACATGCGGGCGCAGTTCTTC. Residues: CASSYDMRAQFF.

The rearrangement links TRBV18 to TRBJ2-7; 7 bases align to TRBD1. Looked up from germline, CDR1 is KGHSH and CDR2 is LQKENI. Trimming took 2 bases from V and 5 from J; bases not matched to a gene: 6. The CDR3 loop spans 14 amino acids. The CDR3 nucleotides read TGTGCCAGCTCACCAATGACAGGGTCAGACGAGCAGTACTTC. Encoded protein: CASSPMTGSDEQYF. The complete variable domain, with remaining parts taken from reference TRBV18 and TRBJ2-7, reads NAGVMQNPRHLVRRRGQEARLRCSPMKGHSHVYWYRQLPEEGLKFMVYLQKENIIDESGMPKERFSAEFPKEGPSILRIQQVVRGDSAAYFCASSPMTGSDEQYFGPGTRLTVT.

The chain is built from TRBV4-1 and TRBJ2-3; 9 bases agree with TRBD2. V shed 1 base, J shed 4 bases, and the junction held 9 bases outside the gene matches. Per germline, CDR1 MGHRA and CDR2 YSYEKL. The CDR3 is 17 amino acids. This CDR3 is CASSQGGSGGFADTQYF. The CDR3 coding sequence is TGCGCCAGCAGCCAAGGGGGTAGCGGGGGATTCGCAGATACGCAGTATTTT.

The chain combines TRBV10-3 with TRBJ1-1; TRBD1 matches 11 bases. The CDR3 has 16 amino acids. Germline V gene lookup returns CDR1 ENHRY and CDR2 SYGVKD. The junction had 4 bases not matched to a gene; V was cut back by 2 bases and J by 2 bases. The CDR3 sequence is CAISEGQGARNTEAFF. CDR3 DNA sequence: TGTGCCATCAGTGAGGGACAGGGGGCGCGTAACACTGAAGCTTTCTTT.

The chain combines TRBV12-2 with TRBJ2-5; the D call TRBD2 from the table was never checked on the DNA. TRBV12-2 is annotated as a pseudogene. The CDR3 is made up of 18 amino acids. In DNA form, the CDR3 reads TGTGCAAGTCGCTTAGGAGGGCGTAGCGGGGCCTCGGGAGAGACCCAGTACTTC. Translating gives CASRLGGRSGASGETQYF.

The chain is built from TRBV9 and TRBJ1-2; 7 bases fit TRBD1. Germline CDR1 SGDLS, CDR2 YYNGEE. The length of the CDR3 is 15 residues. V shed 3 bases and J 4 bases; nucleotides not matched to a gene: 9. DNA of the CDR3: TGTGCCAGCAGCGCCGGGACAGCTGACTTCTATGGCTACACCTTC. Translated, it gives CASSAGTADFYGYTF.

The chain couples TRBV6-6 to TRBJ1-1; the D gene is possibly TRBD1 (6 bases). CDR3 size: 14 residues. V dropped 6 bases and J dropped 1 base, with 12 bases sitting between them. CDR1 MNHNY and CDR2 SVGAGI come from the germline V gene (reference sequence). CDR3 in amino acids: CASSNPTGNTEAFF. In DNA, the CDR3 is TGTGCCAGCAGCAACCCGACAGGGAACACTGAAGCTTTCTTT.

V usage is TRBV19 and J usage is TRBJ2-7, with D perhaps TRBD1 (5 bases). Germline V gene sequence: CDR1 LNHDA, CDR2 SQIVND (reference sequence). The CDR3 runs to 14 residues. The V and J ends lost 7 bases and 2 bases respectively, with 15 bases between them. The CDR3 sequence is CASKLSGNAYEQYF. CDR3 nucleotide sequence: TGTGCCAGTAAATTATCAGGGAATGCCTACGAGCAGTACTTC.

This chain connects TRBV30 to TRBJ1-5; 8 nucleotides line up with TRBD1. CDR1 and CDR2 (germline): GTSNPN, SVGIG (reference sequence). V shed 5 bases, J shed 5 bases, and the junction held 5 bases outside the gene matches. The CDR3 has 13 amino acids. In DNA form, the CDR3 reads TGTGCCTGGGGTGACAGGGGAGATCAGCCCCAGCATTTT. Protein sequence: CAWGDRGDQPQHF. Drawing the rest from reference TRBV30 and TRBJ1-5, the complete variable domain is SQTIHQWPATLVQPVGSPLSLECTVEGTSNPNLYWYRQAAGRGLQLLFYSVGIGQISSEVPQNLSASRPQDRQFILSSKKLLLSDSGFYLCAWGDRGDQPQHFGDGTRLSIL.

The V gene is TRBV6-1, the J gene TRBJ1-4; a weak D match, TRBD1 (5 bases). Trimming stripped 2 bases from V and 7 bases from J, with 5 bases between. The germline V gene has CDR1 MNHNS and CDR2 SASEGT. The CDR3 is 12 amino acids. The CDR3 sequence is CASSERGEKLFF. CDR3 DNA sequence: TGTGCCAGCAGTGAAAGGGGTGAAAAACTGTTTTTT.

The gene calls are TRBV9 and TRBJ1-6, with TRBD1 matching over 8 bases. Trimming at V came to 0 bases and at J to 10 bases, leaving 6 bases not matched to a gene. CDR3 length: 15 residues. From germline, CDR1 is SGDLS and CDR2 YYNGEE. CDR3 loop: CASSVVGTGRSPLHF. Here the CDR3 DNA reads TGTGCCAGCAGCGTAGTAGGGACAGGTAGATCACCCCTCCACTTT.

The V and J genes are TRBV7-7 and TRBJ1-3; TRBD1 is a possible D gene (6 bases). Germline-derived CDR1 and CDR2 are SSHAT and FNYEAQ (reference sequence). The CDR3 consists of 16 residues. Trimming left V 8 bases short and J 2 bases short, with 19 bases between. Here the CDR3 DNA reads TGTGCCAGCGCAATATACCGGGCAGGGGCTGGAAACACCATATATTTT. Its protein is CASAIYRAGAGNTIYF.

This chain links TRBV5-1 with TRBJ2-4; D is possibly TRBD2 (6 bases). The germline V and J ends were trimmed by 1 base and 0 bases, with 11 bases remaining between them. Germline V gene lookup returns CDR1 SGHRS and CDR2 YFSETQ. The CDR3 loop spans 16 amino acids. CDR3 sequence: CASSLQAGLAKNIQYF. The CDR3 nucleotides read TGCGCCAGCAGCTTGCAAGCGGGTCTAGCCAAAAACATTCAGTACTTC.

This rearrangement joins TRBV6-4 to TRBJ2-1, with 10 positions matching TRBD2. After removal of 6 bases from V and 4 bases from J, the junction contained 6 bases not matched to a gene. Per the germline V gene, CDR1 is MRHNA and CDR2 is SNTAGT. The CDR3 has 15 residues. The CDR3 is CASSAGTSEYNEQFF. CDR3 bases: TGTGCCAGCAGCGCCGGGACTAGCGAGTACAATGAGCAGTTCTTC.